Listed below are T cell receptor beta chains from one sample, sequenced in a study of beta chain features in type 1 diabetes. Some clones are missing from TCRdb's copy, which holds only in-frame ones; the method was immunoSEQ multiplex PCR. The sample holds approximately 160,000 clones, around 8% seen once. The sample comprised central memory CD4+ T cells from blood. These receptors were obtained from a young man in good health. The conserved cysteine and the conserved F or W are not part of the CDR3 here.

j_call	v_call	cdr3_aa
TRBJ1-3	TRBV5-1	ASSSGQGKFGNTIY
TRBJ1-2	TRBV9	ASSLIQGWGYT
TRBJ2-1	TRBV12-5	ASGLVRPSGAYNEQF
TRBJ1-2	TRBV6-6	ASSYSAPAGGGYT
TRBJ1-4	TRBV7-2	ASSLWTGDNEKLF
TRBJ2-1	TRBV30	AWTSGGTEQF
TRBJ1-2	TRBV27	ASRSAGGSGYT
TRBJ2-3	TRBV5-4	ASSHRQGVTDTQY
TRBJ1-5	TRBV18	ASSPVGQGAGQPQH
TRBJ2-5	TRBV5-1	ASSLATGEETQY
TRBJ1-2	TRBV7-8	ASSLEAGRLGYT
TRBJ2-3	TRBV6-5	ASSTGANTDTQY
TRBJ2-1	TRBV7-2	ASIPDRSSYNEQF
TRBJ1-2	TRBV10-3	AISRSYDINYGYT
TRBJ1-1	TRBV28	AVPGQAGTEAF
TRBJ1-2	TRBV4-3	ASSQDNRGGYGYT
TRBJ1-5	TRBV27	ASRLQAPGGNQPQH
TRBJ1-4	TRBV20-1	SALNNEKLF